The following is a T cell receptor (beta chain) sequence with its context. This sample was taken from a study of technical replicates of blood from several donors. J gave up 6 bases and V 2 bases, and 6 bases lay outside the gene matches. There are 15 residues in the CDR3. Germline CDR1 reads MRHNA; CDR2 reads SNTAGT. Assay: immunoSEQ multiplex PCR; the TCRdb copy retains only in-frame clones and omits some. Among tens of thousands of clones listed, roughly 92% were seen once. Source material: T cells isolated from PBMCs. The chain employs TRBV6-4 and TRBJ2-2; TRBD2 aligns across 7 bases. This TCR was recovered from a human donor in good health. The CDR3 loop is CASSDRRETSGELFF. CDR3 coding DNA: TGTGCCAGCAGTGACCGGCGGGAGACCTCCGGGGAGCTGTTTTTT.